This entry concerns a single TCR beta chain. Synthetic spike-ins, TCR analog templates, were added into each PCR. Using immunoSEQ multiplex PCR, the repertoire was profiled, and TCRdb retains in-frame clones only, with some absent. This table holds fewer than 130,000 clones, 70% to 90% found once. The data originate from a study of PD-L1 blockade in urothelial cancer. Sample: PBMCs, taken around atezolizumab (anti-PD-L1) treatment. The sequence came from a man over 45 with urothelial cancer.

The CDR3 DNA reads TGTGCCAGCAGCCGACGACTAGCGGCCTACAATGAGCAGTTCTTC. Translation: CASSRRLAAYNEQFF. The gene calls are TRBV6-5 and TRBJ2-1; 9 bases line up with TRBD2. Trimming cost V 6 bases and J 2 bases; bases outside gene matches: 5. The CDR3 consists of 15 residues. Germline lookup yields CDR1 MNHEY and CDR2 SVGAGI.